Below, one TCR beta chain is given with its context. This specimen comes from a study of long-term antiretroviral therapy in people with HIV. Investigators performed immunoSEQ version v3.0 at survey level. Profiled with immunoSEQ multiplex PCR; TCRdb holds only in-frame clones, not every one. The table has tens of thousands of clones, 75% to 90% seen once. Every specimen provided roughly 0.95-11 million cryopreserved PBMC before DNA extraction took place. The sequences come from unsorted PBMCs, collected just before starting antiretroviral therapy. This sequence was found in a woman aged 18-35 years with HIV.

The CDR3 bases are TGTGCCAGCAGTTACGGGACAGGGAGCAATCAGCCCCAGCATTTT. The encoded protein is CASSYGTGSNQPQHF. This sequence joins TRBV6-5 and TRBJ1-5; TRBD1 matches at 9 bases. The CDR3 is made up of 15 amino acids. Per the germline V gene, CDR1 is MNHEY and CDR2 is SVGAGI. V lost 2 bases and J lost 1; bases outside the gene matches: 0.